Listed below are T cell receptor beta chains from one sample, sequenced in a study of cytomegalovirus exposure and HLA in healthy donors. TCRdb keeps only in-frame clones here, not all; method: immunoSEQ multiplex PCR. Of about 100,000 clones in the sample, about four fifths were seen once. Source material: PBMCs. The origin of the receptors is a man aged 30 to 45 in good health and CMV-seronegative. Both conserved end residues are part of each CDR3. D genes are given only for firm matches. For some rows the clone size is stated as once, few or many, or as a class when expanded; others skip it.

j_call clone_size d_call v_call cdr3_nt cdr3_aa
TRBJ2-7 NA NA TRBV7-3 TGTGCCAGCAGCCGGATCGTGGGCCACGAGCAGTACTTC CASSRIVGHEQYF
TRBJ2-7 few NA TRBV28 TGTGCCAGCAGTTATAATCTCTACGAGCAGTACTTC CASSYNLYEQYF
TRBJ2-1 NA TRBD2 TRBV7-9 TGTGCCAGCAGCGGGCGGGGACTACTCGAGCAGTTCTTC CASSGRGLLEQFF
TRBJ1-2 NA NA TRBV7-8 TGTGCCAGCAGCTTAGCCATGAGTCCCCTTAACTATGGCTACACCTTC CASSLAMSPLNYGYTF
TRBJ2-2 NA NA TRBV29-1 TGCGCGGCGGGTTACACCGGGGAGCTGTTTTTT CAAGYTGELFF
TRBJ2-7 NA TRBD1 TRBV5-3 TGTGCCAGAAGCCCCCTATTTTTGGACAGGGGATCCTACGAGCAGTACTTC CARSPLFLDRGSYEQYF
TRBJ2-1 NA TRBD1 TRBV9 TGTGCCAGCAGCGAACGACAGGGCGAGCAGTTCTTC CASSERQGEQFF
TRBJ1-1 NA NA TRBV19 TGTGCCAGTAGTATGACAGGTGAAGCTTTCTTT CASSMTGEAFF
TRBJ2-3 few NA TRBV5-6 TGTGCCAGCAGCCATCAGGGAAGCACAGATACGCAGTATTTT CASSHQGSTDTQYF
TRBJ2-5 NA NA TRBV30 TGTGCCTGGACGGGGAAAGAGACCCAGTACTTC CAWTGKETQYF
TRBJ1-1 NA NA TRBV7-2 TGTGCCAGCAGCTTAAGGGGTCGTGCCCCAACTGAAGCTTTCTTT CASSLRGRAPTEAFF
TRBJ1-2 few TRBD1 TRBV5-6 TGTGCCAGCAGCATCCAGGGGGTGAGTGGAGGCTACACCTTC CASSIQGVSGGYTF
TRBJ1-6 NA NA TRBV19 TGTGCCAGTAGTATACGAGGGAATTCACCCCTCCACTTT CASSIRGNSPLHF
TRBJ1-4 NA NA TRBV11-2 TGTGCCAGCAGCCTCCCGGGGAGGTATCATGAAAAACTGTTTTTT CASSLPGRYHEKLFF
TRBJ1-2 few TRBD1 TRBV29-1 TGCAGCGTTGAGCGGGGGACAGGGAAAAACTATGGCTACACCTTC CSVERGTGKNYGYTF
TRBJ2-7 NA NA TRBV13 TGTGCCAGCAGCTTAGAAAGCGAACTATCCTACGAGCAGTACTTC CASSLESELSYEQYF
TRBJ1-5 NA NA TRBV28 TGCCTAGTGGCGCGAGGCAATCAGCCCCAGCATTTT CLVARGNQPQHF
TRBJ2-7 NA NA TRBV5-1 TGCGCCAGCAGCCCGGGATCTAATTACGAGCAGTACTTC CASSPGSNYEQYF